This TCR beta chain is from a study of OX40 agonist ivuxolimab in advanced cancers. Looking at the study overall: The dose-escalation group included hepatocellular carcinoma, melanoma, renal cell carcinoma and head and neck cancer.

Study outcomes and limitations: CD4+ and CD8+ blood T cells expanded clonally by week 6 at 0.1 to 3.0 mg/kg. Partial responders dosed at 0.1-3.0 mg/kg displayed clonal expansion ranking among the lowest. The work left the antigen specificity of expanded peripheral T cells undetermined.

Trimming took off 6 bases at V and 3 bases at J, with 12 bases between the two ends. CDR1 is LGHNT and CDR2 is FRNRAP in the germline V gene. The CDR3 runs to 13 residues. Profiling relied on immunoSEQ multiplex PCR, and the TCRdb table lists in-frame clones only, not all of them. The table shows about 46,000 clones, with approximately 86% occurring only once. Notes on this clone: Antigen unknown.

The genes are TRBV12-5 and TRBJ2-7; TRBD1 might be the D (6 bases). This specimen was CD4+ or CD8+ T cells sorted from blood, taken in a trial of the OX40 agonist ivuxolimab. The clonotype originates from an adult with an advanced solid tumor such as melanoma, head and neck, liver or kidney cancer. DNA of the CDR3: TGTGCTAGTGGCCTCGGGACAAGCTACGAGCAGTACTTC. Protein product: CASGLGTSYEQYF.